Following are 32 T cell receptor beta chains from one sample sequenced in a study of T-cell memory formation after mild COVID-19 (dated by TCRdb to the early 2020s). Receptor amplification or capture employed 5' RACE. The instrument given in TCRdb is Illumina NovaSeq 6000. TCRdb redid the processing of the public reads, applying fastp at Q25 and MiXCR, and retained in-frame beta chains. Every CDR3 protein is listed once, alongside the most common genes and DNA of its rows. In all, the sample holds some 450,000 distinct CDR3 sequences, and about 20% of those were seen once. Roughly 8% of the sample rests with the top ten. The sample taken for sequencing was PBMCs or a T cell subset sorted from them (not recorded which). These receptors all come from an adult woman who had mild COVID-19 (a few samples of this study predate the infection). The sample titles of this study are shuffled in the database, so cell type and time point are left out; the donor was told from shared clones.

This clonotype showed up just a few times. The chain joins TRBV11-2 to TRBJ2-1, with TRBD1 identical over 10 bases. Germline trimming cut 3 bases from V and 9 bases from J; bases unmatched to any gene: 17. Germline V gives CDR1 SGHAT, CDR2 FQNNGV. The CDR3 sequence is 18 residues long. The CDR3 DNA reads TGTGCCAGCAGCTTGGCCTGGACAGGGGGGTTTTGGGGACTTGAGCAGTTCTTC. Its protein product is CASSLAWTGGFWGLEQFF.

The J gene is TRBJ2-1, the V gene TRBV7-3, with 10 bases identical to TRBD1. Germline trimming cut 4 bases from V and 8 bases from J; bases unmatched to any gene: 8. Germline CDR1 and CDR2: SGHTA and FQGTGA. The CDR3 spans 15 residues. The CDR3 loop is CASSSLDRGLDEQFF. The CDR3 region has the DNA TGTGCCAGCAGCTCACTCGACAGGGGGCTCGATGAGCAGTTCTTC.

The J gene is TRBJ1-1, the V gene TRBV7-2; no firm D call. The CDR3 loop spans 13 amino acids. V dropped 2 bases and J dropped 4 bases, with 8 bases sitting between them. The V gene's germline CDR1 is SGHTA and CDR2 FQGNSA. The CDR3 DNA reads TGTGCCAGCAGCTTAAACAGTGGCACTGAAGCTTTCTTT. Translated: CASSLNSGTEAFF.

This clonotype was counted between two and nine times. In DNA, the CDR3 is TGCGCCAGCAGCTTGGCGGCGGCAGGAGGGGTAGCCACAGATACGCAGTATTTT. Protein sequence: CASSLAAAGGVATDTQYF. This sequence joins TRBV5-1 and TRBJ2-3; a weak D match, TRBD2 (6 bases). Germline values: CDR1 SGHRS, CDR2 YFSETQ. V was clipped by 0 bases and J by 2 bases, with 19 bases between them. This CDR3 spans 18 amino acids. Full variable domain (rest looked up from reference TRBV5-1 and TRBJ2-3): KAGVTQTPRYLIKTRGQQVTLSCSPISGHRSVSWYQQTPGQGLQFLFEYFSETQRNKGNFPGRFSGRQFSNSRSEMNVSTLELGDSALYLCASSLAAAGGVATDTQYFGPGTRLTVL.

V usage is TRBV12-3 or TRBV12-4 and J usage is TRBJ2-7; D is unclear. The ends were cut back, 1 base at V and 10 bases at J, with 14 bases in the middle. There are 13 residues in the CDR3. The CDR3 coding sequence is TGTGCCAGCAGTTTAGATCCTCCCAGCTTACAGTACTTC. Its protein is CASSLDPPSLQYF.

This clonotype has just a few counts. The chain's CDR3 is CSVEDDRREQFF. The CDR3 DNA reads TGCAGCGTTGAAGATGACAGAAGGGAGCAGTTCTTC. The chain links TRBV29-1 to TRBJ2-1; the D gene is possibly TRBD1 (5 bases). Germline V gene sequence: CDR1 SQVTM, CDR2 ANQGSEA. The length of the CDR3 is 12 residues. Trimming pared 0 bases from V and 10 bases from J, leaving 10 bases between.

The J gene is TRBJ2-7, the V gene TRBV20-1; 8 bases are shared with TRBD2. CDR3 length equals 14 residues. The ends lost 1 base at V and 7 bases at J; junction bases unmatched: 9. The germline V gene has CDR1 DFQATT and CDR2 SNEGSKA (reference sequence). CDR3 loop: CSARVSGKGREQYF. The CDR3 DNA reads as TGCAGTGCTAGAGTTAGCGGGAAAGGGAGGGAGCAGTACTTC.

At least ten counts were recorded for this clonotype. V gene TRBV6-1 combines with J gene TRBJ2-3, with 9 bases fitting TRBD2. There are 15 residues in the CDR3. Germline-derived CDR1 and CDR2 are MNHNS and SASEGT. Trimming cost V 6 bases and J 4 bases; bases outside gene matches: 8. CDR3 sequence (DNA): TGTGCCAGCAGAGCTCTTAGCGGGGGCTCAGATACGCAGTATTTT. Translating it yields CASRALSGGSDTQYF.

The table lists this clonotype with a few counts. The CDR3 protein is CASSKENGQGLGPYNEQFF. In nucleotides, the CDR3 is TGTGCCAGCAGCAAAGAAAATGGGCAGGGATTAGGCCCCTACAATGAGCAGTTCTTC. This sequence joins TRBV21-1 and TRBJ2-1; the D call of TRBD1 is as the table states it, not checked on the DNA. TRBV21-1 is a pseudogene. The CDR3 covers 19 residues.

This clonotype was observed a few times. This rearrangement joins TRBV20-1 to TRBJ2-7; 10 nucleotides align to TRBD2. CDR1 and CDR2 (germline): DFQATT, SNEGSKA (reference sequence). With V trimmed by 2 bases and J by 3 bases, 7 bases remained unmatched. The CDR3 sequence is 15 residues long. The DNA for the CDR3 is TGCAGTGCTAGATTGGGGCTAGCGGGAGTCTACGAGCAGTACTTC. The encoded protein is CSARLGLAGVYEQYF.

This clonotype has only a few counts. The junction differs from germline at one of its ends, possibly a read error. The CDR3 DNA sequence: TGTGCCAGCAGCGTAGCTGCGGGGACTATGAATTCACCCCTCCACTTT. This translates into CASSVAAGTMNSPLHF. The rearrangement uses TRBV7-9 and TRBJ1-6; a weak D match, TRBD1 (5 bases). The CDR3 sequence is 16 residues long. Germline CDR1 and CDR2: SEHNR and FQNEAQ (reference sequence).

This chain links TRBV15 with TRBJ2-7, with D tentatively TRBD1 (5 bases). Trimming removed 0 bases at V and 5 bases at J, with 14 bases between. CDR1 and CDR2 from the germline V gene are LNHNV and YYDKDF (reference sequence). This CDR3 comprises 15 residues. CDR3 residues: CATSRDLAGLHEQYF. As DNA, the CDR3 is TGTGCCACCAGCAGAGATTTGGCAGGGCTCCACGAGCAGTACTTC.

This clonotype turned up a few times. The gene calls are TRBV29-1 and TRBJ2-1; TRBD2 aligns across 9 bases. The CDR3 runs to 13 residues. Trimming removed 4 bases from V and 3 bases from J; junction bases left unmatched: 1. Germline V lookup: CDR1 SQVTM, CDR2 ANQGSEA. The CDR3 sequence is CSVAAGGYNEQFF. The CDR3 DNA is TGCAGCGTTGCAGCGGGGGGCTACAATGAGCAGTTCTTC.

This clonotype appeared a few times. It may be a read error: a sequence one base away is much more abundant. The CDR3, as DNA: TGTGCCAGCAGCTTACGGGCGGATCAGCCCCAGCATTTT. It translates to CASSLRADQPQHF. The chain is built from TRBV7-3 and TRBJ1-5; D not certain. V shed 2 bases and J shed 5 bases, with 7 bases lying between them. Germline lookup yields CDR1 SGHTA and CDR2 FQGTGA. The CDR3 loop spans 13 amino acids.

The V gene is TRBV7-2, the J gene TRBJ2-3, with TRBD2 identical over 11 bases. This CDR3 comprises 17 residues. J lost 6 bases, V lost 3 bases, and 11 bases had no gene match. Germline CDR1 is SGHTA and CDR2 is FQGNSA. The chain's CDR3 is CASSFTGGTSGTDTQYF. The CDR3 DNA reads as TGTGCCAGCAGCTTCACAGGGGGGACTAGCGGTACGGATACGCAGTATTTT.

The chain is built from TRBV4-1 and TRBJ2-7; TRBD2 is a possible D gene (6 bases). Germline CDR1 is MGHRA and CDR2 is YSYEKL. This CDR3 comprises 16 residues. Trimming cost V 4 bases and J 3 bases, with 19 bases left between them. CDR3 nucleotides: TGCGCCAGCAGCCCGTTCAGGGACTCGAGGGACTACGAGCAGTACTTC. It codes for CASSPFRDSRDYEQYF.

This clonotype was counted between two and nine times. The genes are TRBV24-1 and TRBJ2-2, with D perhaps assigned TRBD1 or TRBD2 (6 bases each). The germline gives CDR1 KGHDR, CDR2 SFDVKD. The CDR3 consists of 17 residues. V lost 5 bases and J lost 4, with 19 bases in between. The DNA for the CDR3 is TGTGCCACCAGTGCCCTTACGGGGGCCGTGGCCACCGGGGAGCTGTTTTTT. It specifies CATSALTGAVATGELFF.

This clonotype was counted between two and nine times. This chain links TRBV29-1 with TRBJ1-1; D call uncertain. The CDR3 totals 14 residues. Germline lookup yields CDR1 SQVTM and CDR2 ANQGSEA. Trimming removed 4 bases from V and 0 bases from J, with 12 bases in between. The CDR3 DNA reads TGCAGCGTTGTAGGGCCCAGTATGAACACTGAAGCTTTCTTT. This codes for CSVVGPSMNTEAFF.

This rearrangement joins TRBV6-5 to TRBJ2-7, with D uncertain. Between the trimmed V and J ends, which lost 8 bases and 6 bases, there was a span of 17 bases. CDR3 length: 13 amino acids. CDR1 MNHEY and CDR2 SVGAGI come from the germline V gene. This CDR3 reads CASSAVFRSEQYF. The CDR3 coding sequence is TGTGCCAGCTCCGCAGTATTTCGTAGCGAGCAGTACTTC.

The V call is TRBV3-1, the J call TRBJ1-1, with 7 bases lining up with TRBD1. Germline assignment: CDR1 LGHDT and CDR2 YNNKEL (reference sequence). V lost 4 bases, J lost 4 bases, and 15 bases stayed unmatched. The CDR3 consists of 17 residues. CDR3 sequence: CASSPPNRITGVTEAFF. The CDR3 bases are TGTGCCAGCAGCCCGCCCAACCGGATCACAGGGGTCACTGAAGCTTTCTTT.

This clonotype came up a few times. The chain carries TRBV7-9 and TRBJ2-7; D call uncertain. This CDR3 contains 13 residues. Trimming removed 5 bases from V and 7 bases from J, with 15 bases in between. Looked up from germline, CDR1 is SEHNR and CDR2 is FQNEAQ (reference sequence). The CDR3 sequence is CASSALGAKEQYF. CDR3 nucleotide sequence: TGTGCCAGCAGCGCCCTTGGTGCTAAGGAGCAGTACTTC. The full variable domain, in which reference TRBV7-9 and TRBJ2-7 provide the parts outside the CDR3, is DTGVSQNPRHKITKRGQNVTFRCDPISEHNRLYWYRQTLGQGPEFLTYFQNEAQLEKSRLLSDRFSAERPKGSFSTLEIQRTEQGDSAMYLCASSALGAKEQYFGPGTRLTVT.

The table lists this clonotype with a few counts. The rearrangement joins TRBV24-1 to TRBJ1-5; D remains ambiguous. The CDR3 loop spans 13 amino acids. The V gene's germline CDR1 is KGHDR and CDR2 SFDVKD. Trimming left V 1 base short and J 4 bases short, with 4 bases between. This CDR3 is CATSDFPNQPQHF. CDR3 bases: TGTGCCACCAGTGATTTCCCTAATCAGCCCCAGCATTTT.

The chain carries TRBV5-4 and TRBJ2-7; D is perhaps TRBD1 or TRBD2 (7 bases each). Trimming took 2 bases from V and 0 from J, leaving 15 bases between them. The CDR3 covers 16 residues. Looked up from germline, CDR1 is SGHNT and CDR2 is YYREEE (reference sequence). CDR3 DNA: TGTGCCAGCAGCTTACAGGGAGGGACAGCCTCCTACGAGCAGTACTTC. It specifies CASSLQGGTASYEQYF.

As for this clonotype: The junction and the germline gene differ at one end; a read error may be behind it. This chain joins TRBV3-1 and TRBJ1-1; D not resolved. The length of the CDR3 is 17 residues. Per the germline V gene, CDR1 is LGHDT and CDR2 is YNNKEL (reference sequence). DNA for the CDR3: TGTGCCATCAGCCAAGTATGGGAGGAGGTGACCGGCACTGAAGCTTTCTTT. Its translation: CAISQVWEEVTGTEAFF.

This clonotype occurred a few times. The chain recombines TRBV20-1 with TRBJ2-7; TRBD1 matches 7 bases. CDR1 is DFQATT, CDR2 SNEGSKA, per germline (reference sequence). Trimming removed 4 bases from V and 2 bases from J; junction bases left unmatched: 11. The CDR3 has 15 amino acids. CDR3 coding DNA: TGCAGTGCTATCGTGTGGACAGGCTTCACCTACGAGCAGTACTTC. This encodes CSAIVWTGFTYEQYF.

CDR3 in amino acids: CSVDQGIPYGYTF. Here the CDR3 DNA reads TGCAGCGTTGACCAGGGGATCCCCTATGGCTACACCTTC. This chain connects TRBV29-1 to TRBJ1-2; possibly TRBD1 for D (6 bases). The V gene lost 3 bases and the J gene lost 4 bases, with 12 bases spanning the gap. Germline V gene data show CDR1 as SQVTM and CDR2 as ANQGSEA. The CDR3 is 13 amino acids. The whole variable domain, filled in from reference TRBV29-1 and TRBJ1-2, reads SAVISQKPSRDICQRGTSLTIQCQVDSQVTMMFWYRQQPGQSLTLIATANQGSEATYESGFVIDKFPISRPNLTFSTLTVSNMSPEDSSIYLCSVDQGIPYGYTFGSGTRLTVV.

The gene calls are TRBV12-3 or TRBV12-4 and TRBJ1-5; tentatively, D is TRBD1 (6 bases). The V gene lost 5 bases and the J gene lost 3 bases, with 14 bases spanning the gap. The CDR3 has 15 amino acids. CDR3 protein: CASSLRGGDNQPQHF. The CDR3 coding sequence is TGTGCCAGCAGTCTCAGGGGAGGGGACAATCAGCCCCAGCATTTT.

The CDR3 loop is CASSQGITGPYEQYF. As DNA, the CDR3 is TGTGCCAGCAGCCAAGGCATCACAGGACCCTACGAGCAGTACTTC. This chain joins TRBV3-1 and TRBJ2-7, with a possible D match to TRBD1 (5 bases). V was pared by 1 base and J by 2 bases, with 12 bases between. This CDR3 region has 15 residues. Germline CDR1 is LGHDT and CDR2 is YNNKEL (reference sequence).

The V and J genes are TRBV6-5 and TRBJ2-3; unclear D gene. Looked up from germline, CDR1 is MNHEY and CDR2 is SVGAGI. Trimming cost V 3 bases and J 0 bases, with 16 bases left between them. CDR3 size: 17 residues. CDR3 in amino acids: CASSYHGLGSSTDTQYF. The CDR3 coding sequence is TGTGCCAGCAGTTATCACGGCCTGGGGTCTAGCACAGATACGCAGTATTTT.

The V and J genes are TRBV27 and TRBJ1-1, with D tentatively TRBD1 (5 bases). Trimming removed 7 bases at V and 3 bases at J, with 15 bases between. The germline V gene has CDR1 MNHEY and CDR2 SMNVEV (reference sequence). The CDR3 extends over 14 amino acids. Here the CDR3 DNA reads TGTGCCAGCACCCAGATGGGGGGTCACACTGAAGCTTTCTTT. It specifies CASTQMGGHTEAFF.

This clonotype was counted between two and nine times. The chain links TRBV13 to TRBJ2-4; D is possibly TRBD1 (5 bases). The V end lost 4 bases, the J end lost 7 bases, and 11 bases lay between the germline ends. The CDR3 has 13 amino acids. Germline values: CDR1 PRHDT, CDR2 FYEKMQ (reference sequence). The CDR3 DNA reads as TGTGCCAGCAGCTCAGGGTCCTGGAACATTCAGTACTTC. As protein: CASSSGSWNIQYF.

This chain joins TRBV11-1 and TRBJ1-1, with TRBD1 matching 11 bases. The germline V gene has CDR1 SGHAT and CDR2 FQDESV (reference sequence). The CDR3 covers 15 residues. V lost 3 bases and J lost 4; bases outside the gene matches: 4. The CDR3 is CASSFGTGGFTEAFF. The CDR3 bases are TGTGCCAGCAGCTTTGGGACAGGGGGGTTCACTGAAGCTTTCTTT.